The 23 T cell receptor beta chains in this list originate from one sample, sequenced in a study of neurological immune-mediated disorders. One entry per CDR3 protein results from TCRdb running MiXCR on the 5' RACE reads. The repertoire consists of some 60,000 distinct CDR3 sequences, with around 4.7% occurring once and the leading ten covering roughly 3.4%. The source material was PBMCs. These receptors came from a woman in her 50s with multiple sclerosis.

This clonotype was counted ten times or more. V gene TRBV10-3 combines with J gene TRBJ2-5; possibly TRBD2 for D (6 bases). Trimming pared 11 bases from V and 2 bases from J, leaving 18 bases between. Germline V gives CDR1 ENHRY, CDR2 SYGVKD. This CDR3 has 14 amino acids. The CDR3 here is CAAQTGLAQETQYF. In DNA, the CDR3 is TGTGCCGCCCAGACGGGACTGGCACAAGAGACCCAGTACTTC.

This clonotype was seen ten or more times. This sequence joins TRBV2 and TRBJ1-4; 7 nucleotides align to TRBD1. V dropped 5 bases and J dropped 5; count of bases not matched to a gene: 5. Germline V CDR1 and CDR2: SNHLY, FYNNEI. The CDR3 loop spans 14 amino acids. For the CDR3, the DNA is TGTGCCAGCAGTTATGACAGGGTGAATGAAAAACTGTTTTTT. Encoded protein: CASSYDRVNEKLFF.

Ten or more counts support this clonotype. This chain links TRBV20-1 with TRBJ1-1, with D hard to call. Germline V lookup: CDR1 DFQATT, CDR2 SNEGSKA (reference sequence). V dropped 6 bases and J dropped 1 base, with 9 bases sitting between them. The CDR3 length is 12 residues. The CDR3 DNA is TGCAGTGCCCCGAAAGCGAACACTGAAGCTTTCTTT. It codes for CSAPKANTEAFF.

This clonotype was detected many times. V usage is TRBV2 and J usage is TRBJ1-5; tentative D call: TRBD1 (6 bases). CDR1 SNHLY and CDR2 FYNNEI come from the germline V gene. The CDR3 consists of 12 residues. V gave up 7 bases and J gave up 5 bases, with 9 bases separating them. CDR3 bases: TGTGCCAGCACGGCAGGGGATCAGCCCCAGCATTTT. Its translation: CASTAGDQPQHF.

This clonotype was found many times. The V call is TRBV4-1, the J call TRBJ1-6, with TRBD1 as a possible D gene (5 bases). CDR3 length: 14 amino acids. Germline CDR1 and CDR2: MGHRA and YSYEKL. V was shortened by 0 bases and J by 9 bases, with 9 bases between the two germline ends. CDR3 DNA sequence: TGCGCCAGCAGCCAAGAGCATAGGGGTTCACCCCTCCACTTT. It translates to CASSQEHRGSPLHF.

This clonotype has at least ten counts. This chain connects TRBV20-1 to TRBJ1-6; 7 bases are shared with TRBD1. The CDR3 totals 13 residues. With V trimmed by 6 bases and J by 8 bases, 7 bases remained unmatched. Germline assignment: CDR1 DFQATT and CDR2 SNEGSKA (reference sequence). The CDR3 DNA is TGCAGTGCAAGACAGGGACTCGATTCACCCCTCCACTTT. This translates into CSARQGLDSPLHF.

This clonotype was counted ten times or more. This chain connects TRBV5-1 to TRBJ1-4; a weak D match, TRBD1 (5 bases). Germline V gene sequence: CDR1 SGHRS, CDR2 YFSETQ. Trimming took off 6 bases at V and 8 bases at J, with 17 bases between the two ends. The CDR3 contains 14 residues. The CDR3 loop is CASTQEGRKEKLFF. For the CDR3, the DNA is TGCGCCAGCACCCAGGAGGGGCGAAAGGAAAAACTGTTTTTT.

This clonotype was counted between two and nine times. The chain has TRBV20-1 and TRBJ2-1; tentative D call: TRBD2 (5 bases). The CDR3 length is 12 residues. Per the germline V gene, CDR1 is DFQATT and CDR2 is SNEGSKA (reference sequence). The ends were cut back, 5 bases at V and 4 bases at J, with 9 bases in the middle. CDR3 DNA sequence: TGCAGTGCTCTACCGGGATACAATGAGCAGTTCTTC. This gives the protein CSALPGYNEQFF.

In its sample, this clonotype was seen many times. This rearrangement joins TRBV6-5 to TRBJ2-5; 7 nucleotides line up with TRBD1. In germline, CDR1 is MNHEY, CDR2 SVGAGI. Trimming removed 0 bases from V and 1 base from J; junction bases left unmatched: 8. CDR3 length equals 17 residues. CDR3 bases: TGTGCCAGCAGTTACTCAACTCCAGGGGGAACCCAAGAGACCCAGTACTTC. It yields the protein CASSYSTPGGTQETQYF.

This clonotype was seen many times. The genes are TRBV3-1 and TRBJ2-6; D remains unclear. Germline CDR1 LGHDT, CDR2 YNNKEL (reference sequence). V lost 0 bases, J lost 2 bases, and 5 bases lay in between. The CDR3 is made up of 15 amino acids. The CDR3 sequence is CASSQESPGANVLTF. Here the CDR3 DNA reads TGTGCCAGCAGCCAAGAGTCACCTGGGGCCAACGTCCTGACTTTC.

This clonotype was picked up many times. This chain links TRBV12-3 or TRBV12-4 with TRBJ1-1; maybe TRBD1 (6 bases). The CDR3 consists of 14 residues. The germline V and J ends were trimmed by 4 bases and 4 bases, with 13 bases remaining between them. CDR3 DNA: TGTGCCAGCAGTTCACAGGGTAGGGGCACTGAAGCTTTCTTT. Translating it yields CASSSQGRGTEAFF.

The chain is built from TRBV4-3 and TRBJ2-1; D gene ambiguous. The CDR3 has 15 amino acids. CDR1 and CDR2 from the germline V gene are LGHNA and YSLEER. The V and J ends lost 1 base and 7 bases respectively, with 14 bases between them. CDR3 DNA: TGCGCCAGCAGCCAAGCGTATCCCCCCGGGAATGAGCAGTTCTTC. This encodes CASSQAYPPGNEQFF.

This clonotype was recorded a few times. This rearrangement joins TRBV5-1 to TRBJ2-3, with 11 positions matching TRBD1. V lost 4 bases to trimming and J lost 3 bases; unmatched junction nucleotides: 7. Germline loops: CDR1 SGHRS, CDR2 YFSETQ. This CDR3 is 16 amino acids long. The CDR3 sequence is CASSRTGQGVTDTQYF. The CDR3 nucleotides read TGCGCCAGCAGCCGAACGGGACAGGGGGTAACAGATACGCAGTATTTT.

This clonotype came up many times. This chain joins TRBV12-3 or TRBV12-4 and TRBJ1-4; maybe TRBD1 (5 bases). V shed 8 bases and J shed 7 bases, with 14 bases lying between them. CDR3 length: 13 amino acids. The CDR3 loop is CASESQVSEKLFF. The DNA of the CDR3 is TGTGCCAGCGAGTCACAGGTATCTGAAAAACTGTTTTTT.

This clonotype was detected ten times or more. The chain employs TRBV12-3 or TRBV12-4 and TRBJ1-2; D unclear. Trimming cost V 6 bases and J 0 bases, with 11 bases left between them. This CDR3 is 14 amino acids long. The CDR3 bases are TGTGCCAGCAGGCTCGAAGGAGCTAACTATGGCTACACCTTC. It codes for CASRLEGANYGYTF.

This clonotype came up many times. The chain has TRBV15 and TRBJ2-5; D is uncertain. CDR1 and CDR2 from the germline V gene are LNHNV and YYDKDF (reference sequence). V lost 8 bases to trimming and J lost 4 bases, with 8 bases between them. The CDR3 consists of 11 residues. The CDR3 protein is CATGGGETQYF. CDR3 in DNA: TGTGCCACCGGCGGCGGAGAGACCCAGTACTTC.

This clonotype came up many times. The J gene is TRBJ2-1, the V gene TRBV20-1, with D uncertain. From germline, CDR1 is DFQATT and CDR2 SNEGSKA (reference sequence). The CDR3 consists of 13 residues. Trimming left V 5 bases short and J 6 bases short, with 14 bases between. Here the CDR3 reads CSALRPITNEQFF. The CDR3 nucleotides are TGCAGTGCTTTGAGACCTATCACCAATGAGCAGTTCTTC.

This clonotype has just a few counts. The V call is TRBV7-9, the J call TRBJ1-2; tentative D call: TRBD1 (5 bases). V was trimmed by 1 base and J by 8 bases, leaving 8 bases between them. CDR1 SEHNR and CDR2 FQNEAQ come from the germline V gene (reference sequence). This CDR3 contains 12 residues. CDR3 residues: CASSLGTRGYTF. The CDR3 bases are TGTGCCAGCAGCTTAGGGACACGGGGCTACACCTTC. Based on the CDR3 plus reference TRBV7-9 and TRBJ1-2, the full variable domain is DTGVSQNPRHKITKRGQNVTFRCDPISEHNRLYWYRQTLGQGPEFLTYFQNEAQLEKSRLLSDRFSAERPKGSFSTLEIQRTEQGDSAMYLCASSLGTRGYTFGSGTRLTVV.

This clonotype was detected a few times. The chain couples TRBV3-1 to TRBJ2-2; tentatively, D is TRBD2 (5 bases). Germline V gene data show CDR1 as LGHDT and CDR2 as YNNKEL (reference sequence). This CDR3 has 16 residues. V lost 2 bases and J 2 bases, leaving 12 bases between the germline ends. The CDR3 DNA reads TGTGCCAGCAGCCAATATCCAGGACTCAACACCGGGGAGCTGTTTTTT. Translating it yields CASSQYPGLNTGELFF.

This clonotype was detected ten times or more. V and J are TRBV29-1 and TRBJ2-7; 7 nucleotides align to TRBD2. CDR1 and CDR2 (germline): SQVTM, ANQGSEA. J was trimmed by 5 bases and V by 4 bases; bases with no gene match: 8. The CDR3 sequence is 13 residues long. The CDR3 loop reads CSVVLRGVDEQYF. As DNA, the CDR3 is TGCAGCGTTGTACTACGGGGGGTAGACGAGCAGTACTTC.

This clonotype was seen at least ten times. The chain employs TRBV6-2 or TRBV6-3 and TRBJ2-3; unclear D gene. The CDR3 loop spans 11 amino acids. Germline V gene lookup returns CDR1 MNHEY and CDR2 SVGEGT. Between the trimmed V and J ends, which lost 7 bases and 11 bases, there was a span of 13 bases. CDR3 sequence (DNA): TGTGCCAGCACGCACGGGTGGATGCAGTATTTT. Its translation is CASTHGWMQYF.

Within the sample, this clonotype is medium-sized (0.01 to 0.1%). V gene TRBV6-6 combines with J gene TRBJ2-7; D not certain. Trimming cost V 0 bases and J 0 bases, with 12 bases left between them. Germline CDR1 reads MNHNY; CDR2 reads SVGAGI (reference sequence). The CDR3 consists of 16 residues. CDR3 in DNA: TGTGCCAGCAGTTACTCGACCCAGATATACTCCTACGAGCAGTACTTC. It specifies CASSYSTQIYSYEQYF.

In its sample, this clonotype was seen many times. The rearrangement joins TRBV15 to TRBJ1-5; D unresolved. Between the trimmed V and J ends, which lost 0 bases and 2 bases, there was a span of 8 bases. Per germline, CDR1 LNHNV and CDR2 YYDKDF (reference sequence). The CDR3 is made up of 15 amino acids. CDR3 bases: TGTGCCACCAGCAGAGAATTCGGCGGCAATCAGCCCCAGCATTTT. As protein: CATSREFGGNQPQHF. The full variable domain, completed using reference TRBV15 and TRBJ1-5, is DAMVIQNPRYQVTQFGKPVTLSCSQTLNHNVMYWYQQKSSQAPKLLFHYYDKDFNNEADTPDNFQSRRPNTSFCFLDIRSPGLGDTAMYLCATSREFGGNQPQHFGDGTRLSIL.